Below, 23 T cell receptor beta chains from the same sample are listed, as sequenced in a study of graft-versus-host responses after intestinal transplantation. These receptors have no known antigen. The method was immunoSEQ multiplex PCR; TCRdb's version includes in-frame clones alone and lacks a portion of them. The sample holds some 64,000 clones, approximately 90% seen once. The material sequenced was unstimulated CD8+ T cells sorted from spleen or lymph node cells, taken before transplant. These receptors all stem from a human donor who was the organ donor for an intestinal transplant.

The V and J genes are TRBV19 and TRBJ2-7; 10 bases match TRBD2. The ends lost 3 bases at V and 5 bases at J; junction bases unmatched: 10. CDR1 LNHDA and CDR2 SQIVND come from the germline V gene (reference sequence). The CDR3 covers 16 residues. CDR3 bases: TGTGCCAGTAGTATCGGACTAGCGGACTTCTTCCACGAGCAGTACTTC. Its protein is CASSIGLADFFHEQYF. The full variable domain, completed using reference TRBV19 and TRBJ2-7, is DGGITQSPKYLFRKEGQNVTLSCEQNLNHDAMYWYRQDPGQGLRLIYYSQIVNDFQKGDIAEGYSVSREKKESFPLTVTSAQKNPTAFYLCASSIGLADFFHEQYFGPGTRLTVT.

This rearrangement joins TRBV7-9 to TRBJ2-2, with D possibly TRBD2 on 5 matching bases. Germline V CDR1 and CDR2: SEHNR, FQNEAQ (reference sequence). This CDR3 comprises 16 residues. Trimming took off 0 bases at V and 5 bases at J, with 13 bases between the two ends. The CDR3 protein is CASSLARIRGTGELFF. CDR3 DNA sequence: TGTGCCAGCAGCTTAGCGCGGATCCGGGGTACCGGGGAGCTGTTTTTT.

This clone has just a few counts. The J gene is TRBJ2-7, the V gene TRBV4-1, with a possible D match to TRBD2 (5 bases). The CDR3 totals 13 residues. Germline CDR1 MGHRA, CDR2 YSYEKL. V dropped 4 bases and J dropped 0 bases, with 7 bases sitting between them. CDR3: CASSPRDSYEQYF. The CDR3 coding sequence is TGCGCCAGCAGCCCCCGGGACTCCTACGAGCAGTACTTC.

This chain uses TRBV5-6 with TRBJ2-1, with TRBD2 identical over 9 bases. This CDR3 spans 15 amino acids. Germline CDR1 and CDR2: SGHDT and YYEEEE. V lost 2 bases, J lost 7 bases, and 7 bases stayed unmatched. CDR3: CASSFLAGEYNEQFF. CDR3 nucleotide sequence: TGTGCCAGCAGCTTCTTAGCGGGAGAATATAATGAGCAGTTCTTC.

The chain is built from TRBV21-1 and TRBJ2-7; the table's D gene call, TRBD1, was not cross checked with the DNA. TRBV21-1 is an annotated pseudogene. This CDR3 is 15 amino acids long. The CDR3 sequence is CASSKLGNAPYEQYF. DNA for the CDR3: TGTGCCAGCAGCAAATTGGGCAACGCTCCCTACGAGCAGTACTTC.

The chain uses TRBV9 and TRBJ1-5, with TRBD1 as a possible D gene (5 bases). V gave up 4 bases and J gave up 4 bases, with 12 bases separating them. Germline CDR1 SGDLS, CDR2 YYNGEE. This CDR3 has 14 amino acids. CDR3 protein: CASSHGGGNQPQHF. CDR3 sequence (DNA): TGTGCCAGCAGCCACGGGGGGGGTAATCAGCCCCAGCATTTT.

The chain is built from TRBV27 and TRBJ2-7; 9 nucleotides match TRBD1. The germline gives CDR1 MNHEY, CDR2 SMNVEV (reference sequence). V lost 5 bases to trimming and J lost 1 base; unmatched junction nucleotides: 3. The length of the CDR3 is 14 residues. CDR3 in amino acids: CASSTGTGSYEQYF. The CDR3 DNA reads TGTGCCAGCAGTACCGGGACAGGGTCCTACGAGCAGTACTTC.

The chain combines TRBV7-2 with TRBJ1-3; the D is unclear. Per the germline V gene, CDR1 is SGHTA and CDR2 is FQGNSA. There are 16 residues in the CDR3. Trimming left V 2 bases short and J 0 bases short, with 11 bases between. The CDR3 spells CASSLSGTASGNTIYF. The CDR3 bases are TGTGCCAGCAGCTTAAGCGGAACAGCCTCTGGAAACACCATATATTTT.

The chain uses TRBV2 and TRBJ1-2, with D possibly matching TRBD1 (6 bases). V lost 8 bases and J 4 bases, leaving 14 bases between the germline ends. The V gene's germline CDR1 is SNHLY and CDR2 FYNNEI. This CDR3 has 13 amino acids. The CDR3 spells CASRNRETYGYTF. The CDR3, as DNA: TGTGCCAGCCGGAACAGGGAGACCTATGGCTACACCTTC.

The chain is built from TRBV30 and TRBJ1-4; the match to TRBD1 covers 10 bases. V shed 5 bases, J shed 7 bases, and the junction held 7 bases outside the gene matches. CDR3 length equals 14 residues. Looked up from germline, CDR1 is GTSNPN and CDR2 is SVGIG (reference sequence). The CDR3 DNA is TGTGCCTGGGGACTCCGGGACAGGGGTGAAAAACTGTTTTTT. Protein product: CAWGLRDRGEKLFF.

The chain has TRBV19 and TRBJ1-1; tentative D call: TRBD1 (5 bases). Deletions cut 5 bases from V and 1 base from J, with 8 bases between. The CDR3 runs 13 residues. CDR1 and CDR2 from the germline V gene are LNHDA and SQIVND (reference sequence). CDR3 in amino acids: CASSFGANTEAFF. The CDR3 DNA follows: TGTGCCAGTAGTTTTGGGGCGAACACTGAAGCTTTCTTT.

The chain couples TRBV7-3 to TRBJ2-4; 9 bases fit TRBD2. The ends lost 0 bases at V and 8 bases at J; junction bases unmatched: 8. The CDR3 loop spans 16 amino acids. Germline V gene data show CDR1 as SGHTA and CDR2 as FQGTGA. CDR3 sequence: CASSLTRTSEGDIQYF. CDR3 sequence (DNA): TGTGCCAGCAGCTTAACGAGGACTAGCGAGGGAGACATTCAGTACTTC.

The chain combines TRBV9 with TRBJ2-1; D perhaps matches TRBD1 (6 bases). Germline loops: CDR1 SGDLS, CDR2 YYNGEE. V was shortened by 3 bases and J by 4 bases, with 17 bases between the two germline ends. CDR3 length: 16 amino acids. CDR3 sequence reads: CASSASRGVEYNEQFF. Here the CDR3 DNA reads TGTGCCAGCAGCGCCTCCAGGGGTGTAGAATACAATGAGCAGTTCTTC.

The chain joins TRBV7-9 to TRBJ2-7, with unresolved D. This CDR3 region has 12 residues. Germline V gives CDR1 SEHNR, CDR2 FQNEAQ (reference sequence). The V end was cut by 4 bases, the J end by 6 bases, with 10 bases between. CDR3 in amino acids: CASSSAPGEQYF. CDR3 DNA: TGTGCCAGCAGCTCCGCCCCGGGCGAGCAGTACTTC.

The V call is TRBV5-6, the J call TRBJ2-1; a possible D gene is TRBD2 (6 bases). The V and J ends lost 0 bases and 4 bases respectively, with 11 bases between them. Per germline, CDR1 SGHDT and CDR2 YYEEEE. This CDR3 is 15 amino acids long. CDR3 DNA: TGTGCCAGCAGCTTGGCAAGCGGGCCTTACAATGAGCAGTTCTTC. This codes for CASSLASGPYNEQFF.

The J gene is TRBJ1-1, the V gene TRBV5-5; possible D gene TRBD1, 6 bases. Deletions cut 2 bases from V and 4 bases from J, with 18 bases between. The CDR3 runs 16 residues. Germline lookup yields CDR1 SGHKS and CDR2 YYEKEE (reference sequence). The CDR3 DNA reads TGTGCCAGCAGCTTCCGAACTTACAGGGACGGCACTGAAGCTTTCTTT. It translates to CASSFRTYRDGTEAFF.

The chain links TRBV6-6 to TRBJ2-7; a weak D match, TRBD2 (6 bases). CDR3 length: 15 amino acids. CDR1 and CDR2 from the germline V gene are MNHNY and SVGAGI (reference sequence). With 3 bases removed from V and 8 bases from J, the gap between germline ends came to 20 bases. In nucleotides, the CDR3 is TGTGCCAGCAGTTATGTAGTAGCGGTCCCTCTCAAGCAGTACTTC. Residues: CASSYVVAVPLKQYF.

This rearrangement joins TRBV9 to TRBJ2-3; D gene ambiguous. Deletions cut 4 bases from V and 1 base from J, with 13 bases between. Germline lookup yields CDR1 SGDLS and CDR2 YYNGEE. The CDR3 consists of 15 residues. CDR3 sequence: CASSLLTVGTDTQYF. In nucleotides, the CDR3 is TGTGCCAGCAGCCTTCTAACCGTGGGCACAGATACGCAGTATTTT.

This chain connects TRBV6-4 to TRBJ2-3; maybe TRBD1 (5 bases). Germline CDR1 reads MRHNA; CDR2 reads SNTAGT. Deletions cut 3 bases from V and 4 bases from J, with 11 bases between. The CDR3 runs to 14 residues. CDR3 sequence reads: CASSEQVGPDTQYF. CDR3 nucleotides: TGTGCCAGCAGTGAACAGGTTGGCCCAGATACGCAGTATTTT.

J is TRBJ2-1 and V is TRBV28; 7 bases map to TRBD2. There are 15 residues in the CDR3. With 2 bases clipped from V and 0 bases from J, the junction kept 1 base outside the gene matches. Germline V CDR1 and CDR2: MDHEN, SYDVKM. As DNA, the CDR3 is TGTGCCAGCAGTTTAGCGGGAGTCTCCTACAATGAGCAGTTCTTC. It encodes CASSLAGVSYNEQFF.

V usage is TRBV7-3 and J usage is TRBJ2-2; D possibly corresponds to TRBD2 (5 bases). CDR1 is SGHTA, CDR2 FQGTGA, per germline. This CDR3 is 14 amino acids long. Between the trimmed V and J ends, which lost 1 base and 8 bases, there was a span of 11 bases. The CDR3 region has the DNA TGTGCCAGCAGCTTAAGGACTCCCGAAGGGGAGCTGTTTTTT. Translation: CASSLRTPEGELFF.

V is TRBV28 and J is TRBJ2-2; D possibly corresponds to TRBD2 (5 bases). Deletions cut 3 bases from V and 1 base from J, with 12 bases between. Per the germline V gene, CDR1 is MDHEN and CDR2 is SYDVKM. CDR3 length: 16 amino acids. The CDR3 nucleotides are TGTGCCAGCAGTTTTCCAAGACGGGAGAACACCGGGGAGCTGTTTTTT. Translation gives CASSFPRRENTGELFF.

The chain employs TRBV9 and TRBJ1-2; possibly TRBD1 for D (6 bases). Germline CDR1 SGDLS, CDR2 YYNGEE. The length of the CDR3 is 14 residues. Trimming shortened V by 2 bases and J by 7 bases, and 15 bases separated the two germline ends. CDR3 DNA sequence: TGTGCCAGCAGCGTCCTCAGGGGCGGACCTGGCTACACCTTC. Its protein is CASSVLRGGPGYTF.